The 17 T cell receptor beta chains in this list originate from one sample, sequenced in a study of early T cells in non-severe SARS-CoV-2 infection. Using its own MiXCR run on the 5' RACE reads, TCRdb lists one record per CDR3 protein. The sample shows 80,000 to 95,000 distinct CDR3 sequences, roughly 14% of them seen only once. Sample: whole blood. Receptors were obtained from an adult who was a healthcare worker with PCR-confirmed SARS-CoV-2 infection or an uninfected control (not recorded which).

The CDR3 sequence: CASSDYIGNTEAFF. CDR3 coding DNA: TGTGCCAGCAGTGATTATATAGGGAACACTGAAGCTTTCTTT. This chain connects TRBV6-6 to TRBJ1-1; no clear D gene. CDR3 length: 14 residues. Germline values: CDR1 MNHNY, CDR2 SVGAGI (reference sequence). The germline V and J ends were trimmed by 5 bases and 1 base, with 11 bases remaining between them.

This chain uses TRBV3-1 with TRBJ1-2; D possibly corresponds to TRBD1 (6 bases). Trimming removed 1 base from V and 4 bases from J, with 16 bases in between. There are 16 residues in the CDR3. CDR1 is LGHDT, CDR2 YNNKEL, per germline (reference sequence). CDR3 sequence (DNA): TGTGCCAGCAGCCAAGGGACAGTTGGTGTGAGCTATGGCTACACCTTC. Its protein product is CASSQGTVGVSYGYTF.

The chain uses TRBV7-2 and TRBJ1-1; no reliable D call. This CDR3 contains 13 residues. Trimming took off 5 bases at V and 5 bases at J, with 12 bases between the two ends. Germline V CDR1 and CDR2: SGHTA, FQGNSA. CDR3 sequence reads: CASSLDGGTEAFF. CDR3 DNA: TGTGCCAGCAGCCTGGACGGTGGAACTGAAGCTTTCTTT.

The chain links TRBV2 to TRBJ1-2; D not resolved. Looked up from germline, CDR1 is SNHLY and CDR2 is FYNNEI. This CDR3 is built from 16 residues. The germline V and J ends were trimmed by 1 base and 0 bases, with 12 bases remaining between them. The CDR3 coding sequence is TGTGCCAGCAGTGAAGGCAGGACCTTTTCTAACTATGGCTACACCTTC. It translates to CASSEGRTFSNYGYTF.

The chain combines TRBV7-9 with TRBJ2-3, with D perhaps being TRBD1 or TRBD2 (6 bases each). Germline V lookup: CDR1 SEHNR, CDR2 FQNEAQ (reference sequence). The CDR3 extends over 15 amino acids. Deletions cut 1 base from V and 5 bases from J, with 13 bases between. The CDR3 DNA reads as TGTGCCAGCAGCTTAGTTTCCGGGGGCGAAGATACGCAGTATTTT. It specifies CASSLVSGGEDTQYF.

Only a few counts were recorded for this clonotype. This rearrangement joins TRBV7-8 to TRBJ2-5; D may be TRBD1 (6 bases). This CDR3 has 14 amino acids. V lost 7 bases and J 4 bases, leaving 16 bases between the germline ends. CDR1 and CDR2 (germline): SGHVS, FQNEAQ. CDR3 sequence (DNA): TGTGCCAGCACCGCCACAGGGTTTGGAGAGACCCAGTACTTC. Translation gives CASTATGFGETQYF.

The V call is TRBV2, the J call TRBJ1-2; D not certain. The CDR3 spans 11 residues. Trimming stripped 7 bases from V and 6 bases from J, with 9 bases between. Germline V lookup: CDR1 SNHLY, CDR2 FYNNEI. The CDR3 loop reads CASKPGHGYTF. CDR3 in DNA: TGTGCCAGCAAACCCGGGCATGGCTACACCTTC.

J is TRBJ1-2 and V is TRBV5-6; unclear D gene. The V gene lost 4 bases and the J gene lost 0 bases, with 7 bases spanning the gap. In germline, CDR1 is SGHDT, CDR2 YYEEEE. The CDR3 covers 13 residues. The CDR3 here is CASSQTTNYGYTF. CDR3 sequence (DNA): TGTGCCAGCAGCCAGACAACTAACTATGGCTACACCTTC.

The chain combines TRBV11-2 with TRBJ2-3, with D tentatively TRBD2 (7 bases). V was cut by 2 bases and J by 4 bases, with 13 bases left in between. Germline V gene lookup returns CDR1 SGHAT and CDR2 FQNNGV. CDR3 size: 15 residues. The CDR3 DNA follows: TGTGCCAGCAGCTTATGGGGGGGGCGGTCAGATACGCAGTATTTT. The encoded protein is CASSLWGGRSDTQYF.

This clonotype was observed a handful of times. The chain links TRBV6-5 to TRBJ2-1, with 9 bases lining up with TRBD2. The CDR3 has 16 amino acids. The junction had 11 bases not matched to a gene; V was cut back by 3 bases and J by 8 bases. Looked up from germline, CDR1 is MNHEY and CDR2 is SVGAGI. CDR3 residues: CASSYLAGGLIYEQFF. The CDR3 coding sequence is TGTGCCAGCAGTTATCTCGCGGGGGGGCTTATTTATGAGCAGTTCTTC.

The chain couples TRBV7-3 to TRBJ2-3; 8 positions match TRBD1. The CDR3 is 16 residues long. CDR1 is SGHTA, CDR2 FQGTGA, per germline. Trimming took 5 bases from V and 2 from J; bases not matched to a gene: 9. The DNA for the CDR3 is TGTGCCAGCAGCCCCAACAGGGGGAAGTCCACAGATACGCAGTATTTT. It specifies CASSPNRGKSTDTQYF.

This clonotype was counted only a few times. The V gene is TRBV28, the J gene TRBJ1-3; no definite D call. The CDR3 extends over 16 amino acids. Germline V gene lookup returns CDR1 MDHEN and CDR2 SYDVKM. Trimming removed 5 bases at V and 4 bases at J, with 18 bases between. The CDR3 loop reads CASSPRRRRAGNTIYF. The DNA of the CDR3 is TGTGCCAGCAGTCCACGCCGGAGGCGGGCAGGAAACACCATATATTTT.

This clonotype was seen a handful of times. The rearrangement uses TRBV6-6 and TRBJ2-7; no clear D gene. Trimming cost V 0 bases and J 4 bases, with 13 bases left between them. The CDR3 runs to 15 residues. Germline values: CDR1 MNHNY, CDR2 SVGAGI (reference sequence). CDR3 sequence (DNA): TGTGCCAGCAGTTACTCGATATCCACACTTTACGAGCAGTACGTC. Translation: CASSYSISTLYEQYV.

The chain uses TRBV29-1 and TRBJ2-1; weak D call: TRBD1 (6 bases). The CDR3 spans 13 residues. The germline gives CDR1 SQVTM, CDR2 ANQGSEA. Between the trimmed V and J ends, which lost 8 bases and 2 bases, there was a span of 13 bases. Written as DNA, the CDR3 is TGCAGCCATACAGGGTCTCCCTACAATGAGCAGTTCTTC. This sequence encodes CSHTGSPYNEQFF.

The sample holds many counts of this clonotype. The J gene is TRBJ2-2, the V gene TRBV2; 9 bases fit TRBD1. V trimming: 4 bases; J trimming: 6 bases; junction bases outside the gene matches: 0. CDR1 is SNHLY, CDR2 FYNNEI, per germline. The CDR3 extends over 13 amino acids. The CDR3 loop is CASSGQGAGELFF. CDR3 DNA sequence: TGTGCCAGCAGTGGACAGGGGGCCGGGGAGCTGTTTTTT.

A word on this clonotype: This may be a read error, as it is one base from a much larger clone. The V gene is TRBV5-1, the J gene TRBJ2-1; 9 bases map to TRBD2. This CDR3 region has 18 residues. V trimming: 2 bases; J trimming: 0 bases; junction bases outside the gene matches: 9. The germline V gene has CDR1 SGHRS and CDR2 YFSETQ. The CDR3 nucleotides read TGCGCCAGCAGCTTCTGGACTAGCGTGGCTAGCTCCTACAATGAGCAGTTCTTC. Amino acids: CASSFWTSVASSYNEQFF. The full variable domain, in which reference TRBV5-1 and TRBJ2-1 provide the parts outside the CDR3, is KAGVTQTPRYLIKTRGQQVTLSCSPISGHRSVSWYQQTPGQGLQFLFEYFSETQRNKGNFPGRFSGRQFSNSRSEMNVSTLELGDSALYLCASSFWTSVASSYNEQFFGPGTRLTVL.

There are many counts of this clonotype. The V gene is TRBV6-4, the J gene TRBJ2-1, with D perhaps TRBD1 (5 bases). V was clipped by 5 bases and J by 4 bases, with 9 bases between them. Germline CDR1 and CDR2: MRHNA and SNTAGT. The length of the CDR3 is 13 residues. The CDR3: CASSFRAYNEQFF. In nucleotides, the CDR3 is TGTGCCAGCAGTTTCAGGGCTTACAATGAGCAGTTCTTC.